This T cell receptor (beta chain) was identified in a study of cytomegalovirus exposure and HLA in healthy donors. The overall study: Within the Caucasian-associated ancestry cluster were roughly 81% of the roughly 430 genotyped donors.

Germline CDR1 is SNHLY and CDR2 is FYNNEI. This CDR3 region has 15 residues. V was pared by 4 bases and J by 5 bases, with 7 bases of the junction left unmatched. Researchers ran the PCR with 60 Vbeta and 13 Jbeta primers. Assay used: immunoSEQ multiplex PCR; TCRdb lists only in-frame clones, some missing. The repertoire holds about 140,000 clones, with 70% as singletons. This clone occurred once. What it binds is not known. Study results and caveats: Analysis was carried out at a later point, and it linked a missense DCLRE1C variant to TCR beta V- and J-gene trimming.

Every donor was a healthy person donating bone marrow. The clonotype was recovered from a woman aged 25 to 39 in good health and CMV-seronegative. V usage is TRBV2 and J usage is TRBJ2-2; TRBD2 matches 7 bases. The sequencing sample was made of PBMCs. The CDR3 is CASSAGAGVTGELFF. In DNA form, the CDR3 reads TGTGCCAGCAGTGCCGGGGCGGGAGTGACCGGGGAGCTGTTTTTT.